These 11 T cell receptor beta chains came from one sample sequenced in a study of regulatory T cells in long-lasting Graves disease. Arm-PCR of CDR3 regions and iRepertoire HTBI primers were the basis on which TCR beta libraries were built. A single record per CDR3 protein comes from TCRdb applying MiXCR to the multiplex PCR reads. The sample lists 350,000 to 450,000 distinct CDR3 sequences, about a sixth occurring once. Time point described: newly diagnosed GD, antithyroid drugs for less than 3 months. RNA isolated from PBMCs was used to make the TCR library. These data were also filed under a second study, of T cells in Graves' hyperthyroidism and ophthalmopathy.

This specimen consisted of peripheral blood mononuclear cells (PBMCs), obtained at new diagnosis, from a patient treated with antithyroid drugs. Every receptor here comes from a man in his forties with Graves disease.

The rearrangement links TRBV6-5 to TRBJ2-3, with D uncertain. The CDR3 consists of 15 residues. V gave up 2 bases and J gave up 3 bases, with 12 bases separating them. Germline V gene data show CDR1 as MNHEY and CDR2 as SVGAGI. The CDR3 here is CASSYGRPGTDTQYF. The CDR3 DNA is TGTGCCAGCAGTTACGGCCGCCCTGGGACAGATACGCAGTATTTT.

This clonotype was seen a handful of times. Being one base from a much bigger clone, this may be a read error. The chain carries TRBV7-2 and TRBJ2-1; 10 bases line up with TRBD2. Germline V gene sequence: CDR1 SGHTA, CDR2 FQGNSA. The CDR3 runs 18 residues. V dropped 0 bases and J dropped 1; count of bases not matched to a gene: 6. The CDR3 DNA sequence: TGTGCCAGCAGCTTAGCAGGTAGCGGGGGGTTTTCCTACAATGAGCAGTTCTTC. Translation: CASSLAGSGGFSYNEQFF.

Ten or more counts support this clonotype. This chain links TRBV2 with TRBJ2-7; D not certain. With 8 bases removed from V and 3 bases from J, the gap between germline ends came to 5 bases. The CDR3 is made up of 10 amino acids. Germline V gene lookup returns CDR1 SNHLY and CDR2 FYNNEI. The CDR3 nucleotides are TGTGCCAGCGGAAACTACGAGCAGTACTTC. It yields the protein CASGNYEQYF.

This clonotype was observed at least ten times. This chain uses TRBV7-2 with TRBJ2-3; 8 bases map to TRBD2. Germline values: CDR1 SGHTA, CDR2 FQGNSA. V lost 3 bases to trimming and J lost 4 bases; unmatched junction nucleotides: 9. CDR3 size: 16 residues. As DNA, the CDR3 is TGTGCCAGCAGCTTTCCGAGGACTAGCTTTGCAGATACGCAGTATTTT. This sequence encodes CASSFPRTSFADTQYF.

This clonotype was seen ten or more times. The CDR3 DNA reads TGTGCCAGCAGCTCGACAGGGAACACTGAAGCTTTCTTT. Protein sequence: CASSSTGNTEAFF. This sequence joins TRBV7-9 and TRBJ1-1; a weak D match, TRBD1 (6 bases). The V gene lost 4 bases and the J gene lost 1 base, with 7 bases spanning the gap. Germline V CDR1 and CDR2: SEHNR, FQNEAQ (reference sequence). The CDR3 totals 13 residues.

This clonotype was detected many times. J is TRBJ2-4 and V is TRBV6-1; D not certain. Trimming shortened V by 1 base and J by 0 bases, and 4 bases separated the two germline ends. CDR3 length equals 14 residues. CDR1 and CDR2 from the germline V gene are MNHNS and SASEGT. CDR3 coding DNA: TGTGCCAGCAGTGAAGGACCAGCCAAAAACATTCAGTACTTC. Amino acid sequence: CASSEGPAKNIQYF.

This clonotype was observed at least ten times. The chain uses TRBV20-1 and TRBJ2-2, with 12 bases matching TRBD2. Germline values: CDR1 DFQATT, CDR2 SNEGSKA (reference sequence). The CDR3 length is 14 residues. V was clipped by 3 bases and J by 10 bases; unmatched bases: 6. The CDR3 nucleotides read TGCAGTGCTAGCCCTAGCGGGGGGGCCGTGGAGCTGTTTTTT. It encodes CSASPSGGAVELFF.

This clonotype was recorded many times. The V and J genes are TRBV11-1 and TRBJ2-3; 7 nucleotides agree with TRBD1. J was trimmed by 0 bases and V by 8 bases; bases with no gene match: 14. This CDR3 has 17 residues. Germline loops: CDR1 SGHAT, CDR2 FQDESV (reference sequence). Here the CDR3 reads CASSPREGARSTDTQYF. The CDR3 DNA reads TGTGCCAGCTCCCCCCGTGAGGGGGCGCGTAGCACAGATACGCAGTATTTT.

The rearrangement links TRBV18 to TRBJ2-1; D unresolved. Germline V CDR1 and CDR2: KGHSH, LQKENI. V was pared by 6 bases and J by 0 bases, with 27 bases between. CDR3 size: 20 residues. The CDR3 sequence is CASSPIPLRGRPSSYNEQFF. CDR3 nucleotides: TGTGCCAGCTCGCCCATCCCGTTGCGCGGACGGCCGAGCTCCTACAATGAGCAGTTCTTC.

This clonotype was counted many times. The V gene is TRBV24-1, the J gene TRBJ2-3, with D uncertain. V lost 0 bases, J lost 0 bases, and 9 bases lay in between. From germline, CDR1 is KGHDR and CDR2 SFDVKD. CDR3 length: 16 amino acids. CDR3 sequence reads: CATSDLRFGSTDTQYF. The CDR3, as DNA: TGTGCCACCAGTGATTTGCGCTTCGGTAGCACAGATACGCAGTATTTT.

This clonotype was counted between two and nine times. One base separates it from a far larger clone, so it is likely a read error. This sequence joins TRBV7-3 and TRBJ1-1; D remains unclear. CDR3 length: 13 amino acids. Germline assignment: CDR1 SGHTA and CDR2 FQGTGA. The CDR3 nucleotides read TGTGCCAACAGCTTAAGACAGAACACTGAAGCTTTCTTT. This codes for CANSLRQNTEAFF. Using reference TRBV7-3 and TRBJ1-1 for the parts outside the CDR3, the full variable domain is GAGVSQTPSNKVTEKGKYVELRCDPISGHTALYWYRQSLGQGPEFLIYFQGTGAADDSGLPNDRFFAVRPEGSVSTLKIQRTERGDSAVYLCANSLRQNTEAFFGQGTRLTVV.